This T cell receptor (beta chain) was recorded in a study of T-cell memory formation after mild COVID-19. TCRdb recomputed calls from the 5' RACE reads with MiXCR, one row per CDR3 protein. The repertoire holds 180,000 or so distinct CDR3 sequences, with 16% as singletons. Germline CDR1 reads KGHSH; CDR2 reads LQKENI. Between the trimmed V and J ends, which lost 2 bases and 11 bases, there was a span of 9 bases. This CDR3 is built from 11 residues. For this clonotype: Its antigen remains unidentified.

Study-level findings and limits: Second-wave clones peaking on day 37 lacked confirmed SARS-CoV-2 specificity.

The TCR was taken from an adult woman who had mild COVID-19 (a few samples of this study predate the infection). Cell type and time point are not known. What was sequenced was PBMCs or a T cell subset sorted from them (not recorded which). The chain employs TRBV18 and TRBJ1-1; a weak D match, TRBD1 (5 bases). Here the CDR3 reads CASSPTGDAFF. CDR3 DNA sequence: TGTGCCAGCTCACCAACGGGGGACGCTTTCTTT.